This entry features one T cell receptor beta chain sequence. Its antigen remains unidentified. This sample is drawn from a study of beta chain features in type 1 diabetes. Whole-study results and caveats: There was a moderate but significant shortening of TCRB CDR3s in all four CD4+ subsets of Type 1 diabetes patients. Patients with type 1 diabetes showed fewer VDJ junction insertions and more deletions.

Reverse transcribing all isolated RNA meant expressed TCRB transcripts were sequenced. This table comes from immunoSEQ multiplex PCR, and its TCRdb copy is limited to in-frame clones, with some not included. The sample includes 500,000 to 650,000 clones, 9.5% to 15% of them seen just once. V lost 5 bases and J lost 0; bases outside the gene matches: 6. CDR1 is SGHRS, CDR2 YFSETQ, per germline. The CDR3 contains 16 residues. Sorting that relied on CD45RO/CCR7/CD25/CD127/CD95/CD27 yielded CD4+ naive, central memory, regulatory and stem cell-like memory cells. V and J are TRBV5-1 and TRBJ2-5, with 11 bases identical to TRBD1. The clonotype was recovered from a man aged 25-40 years with type 1 diabetes. Sequenced: naive CD4+ T cells from blood. CDR3 coding DNA: TGCGCCAGCAGTTGGACAGGGGGCTCGTACCAAGAGACCCAGTACTTC. It yields the protein CASSWTGGSYQETQYF.